The rows below give T cell receptor beta chains drawn from one sample of a study of beta chain features in type 1 diabetes. The method was immunoSEQ multiplex PCR; TCRdb's version includes in-frame clones alone and lacks a portion of them. Of over 150,000 clones in the sample, around 10% were seen once. Material for sequencing was central memory CD4+ T cells from blood. Receptors were obtained from a man aged 25-40 years with type 1 diabetes. CDR3s leave out the opening cysteine and the closing phenylalanine or tryptophan.

TRBV28,TRBJ2-3,ASKTGVPGDTQY
TRBV28,TRBJ1-5,ASSRHRGSQPQH
TRBV29-1,TRBJ1-1,SVEEPRGSTEAF
TRBV2,TRBJ2-2,ASSERAGGVTGELF
TRBV5-1,TRBJ1-1,ASSPGQGRVNTEAF
TRBV19,TRBJ1-2,ASKAGAANYGYT
TRBV29-1,TRBJ2-1,SVEGDRDNEQF
TRBV9,TRBJ2-7,ASSATSGSYEQY
TRBV4-3,TRBJ2-5,ASSQGQGYQETQY
TRBV7-2,TRBJ2-1,ASKQGAAYNEQF
TRBV11-2,TRBJ2-5,ASSLVAGKETQY
TRBV5-6,TRBJ2-6,ASALAGANVLT
TRBV6-6,TRBJ2-7,ASSYSPGQVYEQY
TRBV27,TRBJ2-7,ASSLAGRASYEQY
TRBV2,TRBJ2-3,ASRLREVGGPDTQY
TRBV27,TRBJ1-5,ASSPIGDRHVQPQH
TRBV29-1,TRBJ1-1,SVDRGTNTEAF
TRBV2,TRBJ2-3,ASSVRTGRDTQY
TRBV9,TRBJ2-6,ASSPRTGANVLT
TRBV5-1,TRBJ2-1,ASSPLAGEGREQF
TRBV28,TRBJ1-5,ASQTVSGDQPQH
TRBV7-2,NA,ASSRLPGLSFYEQY
TRBV27,TRBJ2-1,ASSSNAGTGLHEQF
TRBV28,TRBJ2-7,ASSSHATGSYEQY
TRBV9,TRBJ2-7,ASSATGETYEQY
TRBV6-5,TRBJ2-2,ASSLAGLPGELF
TRBV18,TRBJ1-2,ASSPQTDNYGYT
TRBV9,TRBJ2-1,ASSSRLAAYNEQF
TRBV27,TRBJ1-2,ASSSLEGYGYGYT
TRBV5-1,TRBJ2-5,ASSFSEGQETQY
TRBV5-1,TRBJ2-1,ASSLLSQAASYNEQF
TRBV7-8,TRBJ2-1,ASSLGSSGRSNEQF
TRBV6-5,TRBJ2-7,ASSRRTGSSYEQY
TRBV18,TRBJ2-1,ASSAAVADNEQF
TRBV9,TRBJ2-2,ASSVRTNTGELF
TRBV7-9,TRBJ1-1,ASSFRGGAEAF
TRBV28,TRBJ2-5,ASSFQGILRETQY